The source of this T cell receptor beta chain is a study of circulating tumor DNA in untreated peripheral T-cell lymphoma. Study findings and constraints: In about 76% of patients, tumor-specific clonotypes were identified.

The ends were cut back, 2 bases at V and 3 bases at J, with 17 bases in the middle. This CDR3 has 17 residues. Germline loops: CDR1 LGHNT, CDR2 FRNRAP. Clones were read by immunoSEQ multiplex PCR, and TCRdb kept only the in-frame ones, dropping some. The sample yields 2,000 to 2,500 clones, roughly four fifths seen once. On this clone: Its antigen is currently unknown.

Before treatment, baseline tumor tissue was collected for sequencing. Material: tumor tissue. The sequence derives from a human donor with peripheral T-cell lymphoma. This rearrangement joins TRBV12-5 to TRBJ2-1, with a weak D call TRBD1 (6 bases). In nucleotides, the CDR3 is TGTGCTAGTGGTTTGCTACAGGGACGTCCTTTCTACAATGAGCAGTTCTTC. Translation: CASGLLQGRPFYNEQFF.